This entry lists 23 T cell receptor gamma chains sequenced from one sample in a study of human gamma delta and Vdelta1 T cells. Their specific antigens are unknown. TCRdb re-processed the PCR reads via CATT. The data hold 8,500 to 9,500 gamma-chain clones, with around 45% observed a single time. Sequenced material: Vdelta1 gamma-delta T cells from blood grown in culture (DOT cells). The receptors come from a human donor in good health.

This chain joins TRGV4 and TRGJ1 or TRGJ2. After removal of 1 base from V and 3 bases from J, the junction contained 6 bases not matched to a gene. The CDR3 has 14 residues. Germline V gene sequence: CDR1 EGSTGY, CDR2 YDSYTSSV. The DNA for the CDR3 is TGTGCCACCTGGGATGGAACCACTTATTATAAGAAACTCTTT. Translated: CATWDGTTYYKKLF.

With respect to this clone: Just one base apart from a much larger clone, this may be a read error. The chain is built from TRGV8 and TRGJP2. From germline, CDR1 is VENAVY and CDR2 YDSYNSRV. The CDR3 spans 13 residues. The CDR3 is CATWDSGDWIKTF. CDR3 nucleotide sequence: TGTGCCACCTGGGATAGTGGTGATTGGATCAAGACGTTT.

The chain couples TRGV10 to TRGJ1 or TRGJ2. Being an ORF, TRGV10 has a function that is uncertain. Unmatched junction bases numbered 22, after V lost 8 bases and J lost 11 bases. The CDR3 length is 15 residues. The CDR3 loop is CAAWDYAFPGSEKLF. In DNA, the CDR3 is TGTGCTGCGTGGGATTATGCTTTCCCAGGGAGTGAGAAACTCTTT.

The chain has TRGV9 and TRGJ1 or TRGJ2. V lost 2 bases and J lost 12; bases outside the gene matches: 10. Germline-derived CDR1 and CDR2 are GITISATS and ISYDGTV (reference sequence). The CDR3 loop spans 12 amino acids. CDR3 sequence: CALWEATGGKLF. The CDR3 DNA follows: TGTGCCTTGTGGGAGGCGACCGGGGGGAAACTCTTT.

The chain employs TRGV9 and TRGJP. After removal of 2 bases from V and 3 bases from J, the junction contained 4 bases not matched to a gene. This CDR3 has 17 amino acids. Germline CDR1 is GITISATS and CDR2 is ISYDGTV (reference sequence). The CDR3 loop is CALWEAQQELGKKIKVF. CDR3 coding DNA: TGTGCCTTGTGGGAGGCACAGCAAGAGTTGGGCAAAAAAATCAAGGTATTT.

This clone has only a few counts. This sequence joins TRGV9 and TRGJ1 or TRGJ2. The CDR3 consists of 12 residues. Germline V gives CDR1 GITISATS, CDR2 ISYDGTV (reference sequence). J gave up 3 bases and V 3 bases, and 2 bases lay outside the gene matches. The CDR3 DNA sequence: TGTGCCTTGTGGGAGCTTTATTATAAGAAACTCTTT. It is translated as CALWELYYKKLF.

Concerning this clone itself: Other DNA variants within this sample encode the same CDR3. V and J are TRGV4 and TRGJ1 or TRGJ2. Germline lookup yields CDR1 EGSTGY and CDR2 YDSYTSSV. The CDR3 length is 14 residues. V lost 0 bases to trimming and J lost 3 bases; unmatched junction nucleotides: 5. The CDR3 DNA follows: TGTGCCACCTGGGATGGGCCTGGTTATTATAAGAAACTCTTT. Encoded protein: CATWDGPGYYKKLF.

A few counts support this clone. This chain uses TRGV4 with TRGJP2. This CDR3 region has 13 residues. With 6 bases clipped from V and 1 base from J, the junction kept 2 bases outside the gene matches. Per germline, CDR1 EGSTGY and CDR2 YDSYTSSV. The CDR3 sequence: CATWISSDWIKTF. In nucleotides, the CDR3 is TGTGCCACCTGGATTAGTAGTGATTGGATCAAGACGTTT.

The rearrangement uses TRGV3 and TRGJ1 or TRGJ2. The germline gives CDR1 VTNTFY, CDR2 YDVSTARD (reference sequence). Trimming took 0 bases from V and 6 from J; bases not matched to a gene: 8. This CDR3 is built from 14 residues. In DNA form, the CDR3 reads TGTGCCACCTGGGACAGGCCGGGGGTTTATAAGAAACTCTTT. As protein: CATWDRPGVYKKLF.

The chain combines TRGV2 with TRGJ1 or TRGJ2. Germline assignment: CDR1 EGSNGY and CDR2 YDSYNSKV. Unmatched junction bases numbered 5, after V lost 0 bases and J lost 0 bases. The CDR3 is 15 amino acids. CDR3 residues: CATWDGVPNYYKKLF. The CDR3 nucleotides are TGTGCCACCTGGGACGGGGTCCCGAATTATTATAAGAAACTCTTT.

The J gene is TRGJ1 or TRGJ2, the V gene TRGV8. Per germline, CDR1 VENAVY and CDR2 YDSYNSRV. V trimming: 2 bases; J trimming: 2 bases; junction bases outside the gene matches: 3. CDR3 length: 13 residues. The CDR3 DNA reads TGTGCCACCTGGGATATCTATTATTATAAGAAACTCTTT. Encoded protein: CATWDIYYYKKLF.

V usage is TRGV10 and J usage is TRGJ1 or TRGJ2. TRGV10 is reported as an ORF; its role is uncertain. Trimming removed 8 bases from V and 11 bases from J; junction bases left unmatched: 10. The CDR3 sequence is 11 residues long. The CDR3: CAAWDLREKLF. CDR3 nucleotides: TGTGCTGCGTGGGATCTCCGGGAGAAACTCTTT.

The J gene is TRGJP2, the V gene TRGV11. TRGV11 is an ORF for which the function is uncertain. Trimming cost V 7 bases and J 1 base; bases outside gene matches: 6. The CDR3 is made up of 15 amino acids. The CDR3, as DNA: TGTGCCTGCTGGATCTGCCCTAGTAGTGATTGGATCAAGACGTTT. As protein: CACWICPSSDWIKTF.

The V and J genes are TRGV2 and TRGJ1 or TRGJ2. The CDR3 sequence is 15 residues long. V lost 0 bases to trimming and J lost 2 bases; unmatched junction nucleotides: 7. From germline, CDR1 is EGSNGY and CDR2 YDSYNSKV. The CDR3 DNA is TGTGCCACCTGGGACGGGTCCACCTATTATTATAAGAAACTCTTT. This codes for CATWDGSTYYYKKLF.

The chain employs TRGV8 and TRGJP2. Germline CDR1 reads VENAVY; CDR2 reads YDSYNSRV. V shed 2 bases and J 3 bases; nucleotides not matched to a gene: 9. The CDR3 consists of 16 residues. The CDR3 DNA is TGTGCCACCTGGGATATCTGGGGGGGTAGTGATTGGATCAAGACGTTT. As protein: CATWDIWGGSDWIKTF.

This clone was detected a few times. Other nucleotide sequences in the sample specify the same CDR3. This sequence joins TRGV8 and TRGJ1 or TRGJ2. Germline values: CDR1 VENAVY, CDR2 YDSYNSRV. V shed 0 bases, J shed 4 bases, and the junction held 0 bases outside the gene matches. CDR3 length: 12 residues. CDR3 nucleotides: TGTGCCACCTGGGATAGGTATTATAAGAAACTCTTT. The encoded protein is CATWDRYYKKLF.

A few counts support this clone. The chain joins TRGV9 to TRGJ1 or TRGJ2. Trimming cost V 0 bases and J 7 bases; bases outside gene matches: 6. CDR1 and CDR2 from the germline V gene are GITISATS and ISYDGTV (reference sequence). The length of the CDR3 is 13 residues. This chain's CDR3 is CALWEVSRYKKLF. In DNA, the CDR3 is TGTGCCTTGTGGGAGGTGTCGCGATATAAGAAACTCTTT.

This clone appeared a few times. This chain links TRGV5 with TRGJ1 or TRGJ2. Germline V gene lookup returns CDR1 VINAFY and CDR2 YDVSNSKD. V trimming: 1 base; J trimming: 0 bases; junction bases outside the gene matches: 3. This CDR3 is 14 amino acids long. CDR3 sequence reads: CATWDSSNYYKKLF. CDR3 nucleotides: TGTGCCACCTGGGACAGTTCGAATTATTATAAGAAACTCTTT.

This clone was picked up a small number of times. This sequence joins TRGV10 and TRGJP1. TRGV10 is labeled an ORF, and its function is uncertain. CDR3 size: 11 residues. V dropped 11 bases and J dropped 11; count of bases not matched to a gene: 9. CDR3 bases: TGTGCTGCGGAGGAGGAGTGGTTCAAGATATTT. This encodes CAAEEEWFKIF.

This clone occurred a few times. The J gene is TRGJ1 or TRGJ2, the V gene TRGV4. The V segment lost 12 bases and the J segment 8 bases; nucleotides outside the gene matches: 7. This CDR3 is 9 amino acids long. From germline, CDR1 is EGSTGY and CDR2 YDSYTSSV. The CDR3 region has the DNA TGTGCCCATGGGAATAAGAAACTCTTT. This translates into CAHGNKKLF.

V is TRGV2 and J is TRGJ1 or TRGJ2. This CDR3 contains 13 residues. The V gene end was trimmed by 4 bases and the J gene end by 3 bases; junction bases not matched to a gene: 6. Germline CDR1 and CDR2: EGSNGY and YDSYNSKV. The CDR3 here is CATWETFYYKKLF. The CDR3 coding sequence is TGTGCCACCTGGGAGACCTTTTATTATAAGAAACTCTTT.

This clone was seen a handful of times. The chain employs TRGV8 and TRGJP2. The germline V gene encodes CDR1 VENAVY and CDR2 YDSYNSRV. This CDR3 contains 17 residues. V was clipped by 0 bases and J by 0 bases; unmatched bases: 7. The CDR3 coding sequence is TGTGCCACCTGGGATAGGCGCCGTGATAGTAGTGATTGGATCAAGACGTTT. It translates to CATWDRRRDSSDWIKTF.

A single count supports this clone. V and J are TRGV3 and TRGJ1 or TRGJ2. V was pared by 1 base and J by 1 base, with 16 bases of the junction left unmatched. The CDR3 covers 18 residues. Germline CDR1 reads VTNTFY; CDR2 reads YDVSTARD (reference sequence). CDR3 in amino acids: CATWDRLRGGANYYKKLF. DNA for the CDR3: TGTGCCACCTGGGACAGACTTCGCGGGGGGGCTAATTATTATAAGAAACTCTTT.